This entry lists 30 T cell receptor beta chains sequenced from one sample in a study of T cells in Graves' hyperthyroidism and ophthalmopathy. Using RNA transcripts as the source, TCR beta CDR3 regions were amplified. In the first-round RT-PCR of the TCR CDR3, the HTBI primer set was used. MiXCR, run by TCRdb on the multiplex PCR reads, gives a single entry per CDR3 protein. This table holds some 350,000 distinct CDR3 sequences, around 16% found once. Sequenced: blood. The receptors were sampled from a woman aged 18-35 years with Graves' hyperthyroidism that later progressed to Graves' ophthalmopathy.

This clonotype was seen at least ten times. The chain combines TRBV27 with TRBJ2-7, with D perhaps TRBD1 (5 bases). The germline gives CDR1 MNHEY, CDR2 SMNVEV (reference sequence). CDR3 length equals 16 residues. V was pared by 2 bases and J by 1 base, with 15 bases between. CDR3 residues: CASSLSGHLLSYEQYF. The CDR3 DNA reads as TGTGCCAGCAGTTTAAGTGGACACCTTCTTTCCTACGAGCAGTACTTC.

This clonotype has at least ten counts. For the CDR3, the DNA is TGTGCCAGCAGCCAAGACCCCAGGAATAATGAAAAACTGTTTTTT. Protein product: CASSQDPRNNEKLFF. This chain joins TRBV3-1 and TRBJ1-4; D gene ambiguous. Per germline, CDR1 LGHDT and CDR2 YNNKEL (reference sequence). V shed 0 bases and J shed 4 bases, with 9 bases lying between them. The CDR3 has 15 residues.

Many counts were recorded for this clonotype. V gene TRBV7-9 combines with J gene TRBJ2-3; D is uncertain. CDR1 and CDR2 (germline): SEHNR, FQNEAQ (reference sequence). The CDR3 is 15 residues long. V was pared by 0 bases and J by 0 bases, with 7 bases between. The CDR3 here is CASSLARLSTDTQYF. The DNA of the CDR3 is TGTGCCAGCAGCTTAGCGAGGTTGAGCACAGATACGCAGTATTTT.

CDR3 residues: CASSEDRPGVGSYEQYF. For the CDR3, the DNA is TGTGCCAGCAGTGAAGATCGCCCAGGGGTCGGCTCCTACGAGCAGTACTTC. This sequence joins TRBV6-1 and TRBJ2-7, with a tentative D call TRBD1 (6 bases). V was shortened by 1 base and J by 0 bases, with 16 bases between the two germline ends. The CDR3 is made up of 17 amino acids. Germline loops: CDR1 MNHNS, CDR2 SASEGT.

This clonotype showed up many times. The rearrangement joins TRBV7-8 to TRBJ2-5; D is ambiguous. V lost 3 bases, J lost 4 bases, and 15 bases lay in between. Germline V gene data show CDR1 as SGHVS and CDR2 as FQNEAQ. The CDR3 sequence is 15 residues long. DNA of the CDR3: TGTGCCAGCAGCTTGAAGCGATTCGGACCAGAGACCCAGTACTTC. It yields the protein CASSLKRFGPETQYF. The full variable domain, its missing parts supplied by reference TRBV7-8 and TRBJ2-5, is GAGVSQSPRYKVAKRGQDVALRCDPISGHVSLFWYQQALGQGPEFLTYFQNEAQLDKSGLPSDRFFAERPEGSVSTLKIQRTQQEDSAVYLCASSLKRFGPETQYFGPGTRLLVL.

The V gene is TRBV19, the J gene TRBJ2-1; no clear D. This CDR3 is built from 13 residues. Germline V gene data show CDR1 as LNHDA and CDR2 as SQIVND (reference sequence). The germline V and J ends were trimmed by 9 bases and 5 bases, with 14 bases remaining between them. For the CDR3, the DNA is TGTGCCAGCTTAGAACCAGCGAACAATGAGCAGTTCTTC. This encodes CASLEPANNEQFF.

This clonotype has only a few counts. The chain couples TRBV30 to TRBJ2-2; no firm D call. Trimming cost V 2 bases and J 0 bases, with 7 bases left between them. From germline, CDR1 is GTSNPN and CDR2 SVGIG (reference sequence). The CDR3 is made up of 14 amino acids. In DNA form, the CDR3 reads TGTGCCTGGAGTTACGGGTCGAACACCGGGGAGCTGTTTTTT. Its translation is CAWSYGSNTGELFF.

V usage is TRBV10-3 and J usage is TRBJ2-3; 9 bases map to TRBD2. CDR1 is ENHRY and CDR2 is SYGVKD in the germline V gene. The CDR3 contains 14 residues. V was pared by 7 bases and J by 2 bases, with 4 bases of the junction left unmatched. CDR3 protein: CAITGTSNTDTQYF. The CDR3 nucleotides are TGTGCCATCACCGGGACTAGCAACACAGATACGCAGTATTTT.

This clonotype appeared many times. V usage is TRBV28 and J usage is TRBJ1-1, with D perhaps matching TRBD1 (6 bases). Germline V gene lookup returns CDR1 MDHEN and CDR2 SYDVKM. Deletions cut 6 bases from V and 1 base from J, with 12 bases between. The CDR3 runs to 14 residues. CDR3 DNA: TGTGCCAGCAGGACTACAGGGTCGAACACTGAAGCTTTCTTT. Its protein product is CASRTTGSNTEAFF.

The sample holds many counts of this clonotype. This chain connects TRBV7-8 to TRBJ1-2; D is ambiguous. Germline V gene lookup returns CDR1 SGHVS and CDR2 FQNEAQ. Trimming took off 4 bases at V and 1 base at J, with 4 bases between the two ends. The CDR3 spans 12 residues. CDR3 in DNA: TGTGCCAGCAGCTCCCGTAACTATGGCTACACCTTC. The encoded protein is CASSSRNYGYTF. Full variable domain (remainder filled in from reference TRBV7-8 and TRBJ1-2): GAGVSQSPRYKVAKRGQDVALRCDPISGHVSLFWYQQALGQGPEFLTYFQNEAQLDKSGLPSDRFFAERPEGSVSTLKIQRTQQEDSAVYLCASSSRNYGYTFGSGTRLTVV.

This chain connects TRBV20-1 to TRBJ2-7; D uncertain. Deletions cut 0 bases from V and 0 bases from J, with 12 bases between. The CDR3 loop spans 15 amino acids. The germline gives CDR1 DFQATT, CDR2 SNEGSKA (reference sequence). The CDR3 here is CSARDLRQSSYEQYF. CDR3 DNA sequence: TGCAGTGCTAGAGATCTGAGGCAGTCCTCCTACGAGCAGTACTTC.

Many counts were recorded for this clonotype. This sequence joins TRBV20-1 and TRBJ2-5; possible D gene TRBD1, 6 bases. Trimming shortened V by 4 bases and J by 5 bases, and 17 bases separated the two germline ends. The CDR3 runs 14 residues. CDR1 and CDR2 (germline): DFQATT, SNEGSKA (reference sequence). Here the CDR3 DNA reads TGCAGTGCTACCCCCGGGACAAGGGGGGAGACCCAGTACTTC. Protein: CSATPGTRGETQYF.

This chain links TRBV11-3 with TRBJ1-3, with TRBD1 identical over 8 bases. Unmatched junction bases numbered 5, after V lost 5 bases and J lost 2 bases. CDR3 size: 15 residues. Germline CDR1 SGHNT, CDR2 YENEEA. The CDR3 protein is CASSPGQGTGNTIYF. CDR3 in DNA: TGTGCCAGCAGCCCCGGACAGGGCACTGGAAACACCATATATTTT.

Here the CDR3 DNA reads TGTGCCTGGAGTCCGGGAGTGGGCGAGCAGTACTTC. Protein sequence: CAWSPGVGEQYF. V and J are TRBV30 and TRBJ2-7; D perhaps matches TRBD2 (6 bases). This CDR3 spans 12 amino acids. V lost 2 bases to trimming and J lost 6 bases, with 11 bases between them. Germline loops: CDR1 GTSNPN, CDR2 SVGIG (reference sequence).

This clonotype has ten or more counts. The chain is built from TRBV18 and TRBJ1-6; unclear D gene. Germline CDR1 and CDR2: KGHSH and LQKENI. V lost 5 bases, J lost 6 bases, and 14 bases lay in between. CDR3 length equals 15 residues. CDR3 loop: CASSGSGIINSPLHF. The CDR3 DNA is TGTGCCAGCTCAGGGTCCGGGATTATTAATTCACCCCTCCACTTT.

This clonotype was detected a few times. The V gene is TRBV3-1, the J gene TRBJ2-2, with D maybe TRBD2 (6 bases). Germline V gene lookup returns CDR1 LGHDT and CDR2 YNNKEL (reference sequence). Trimming shortened V by 5 bases and J by 3 bases, and 16 bases separated the two germline ends. The CDR3 consists of 16 residues. CDR3 DNA: TGTGCCAGCAGCACCCGAGAGGGAGGCTACACCGGGGAGCTGTTTTTT. This translates into CASSTREGGYTGELFF. The full variable domain, its missing parts supplied by reference TRBV3-1 and TRBJ2-2, is DTAVSQTPKYLVTQMGNDKSIKCEQNLGHDTMYWYKQDSKKFLKIMFSYNNKELIINETVPNRFSPKSPDKAHLNLHINSLELGDSAVYFCASSTREGGYTGELFFGEGSRLTVL.

This clonotype was observed a handful of times. This chain joins TRBV28 and TRBJ2-1, with D possibly called TRBD1 or TRBD2 (5 bases each). The germline V gene has CDR1 MDHEN and CDR2 SYDVKM. With 4 bases removed from V and 4 bases from J, the gap between germline ends came to 17 bases. CDR3 size: 16 residues. The CDR3 protein is CASSSLGTDLYNEQFF. The CDR3, as DNA: TGTGCCAGCAGTTCTCTCGGGACGGATCTGTACAATGAGCAGTTCTTC. The variable domain in full, completed from reference TRBV28 and TRBJ2-1, reads DVKVTQSSRYLVKRTGEKVFLECVQDMDHENMFWYRQDPGLGLRLIYFSYDVKMKEKGDIPEGYSVSREKKERFSLILESASTNQTSMYLCASSSLGTDLYNEQFFGPGTRLTVL.

This clonotype was seen only a few times. V usage is TRBV29-1 and J usage is TRBJ2-6; D not certain. Germline CDR1 and CDR2: SQVTM and ANQGSEA. Trimming took off 2 bases at V and 1 base at J, with 9 bases between the two ends. The CDR3 spans 15 residues. The CDR3 DNA sequence: TGCAGCGTTGAAATTAAAGAGTCTGGGGCCAACGTCCTGACTTTC. Its translation is CSVEIKESGANVLTF.

This clonotype was recorded once. CDR3 residues: CASSPVTSGSVTDTQYF. The CDR3 DNA sequence: TGCGCCAGCAGCCCGGTGACTAGCGGGAGTGTGACAGATACGCAGTATTTT. The chain combines TRBV5-1 with TRBJ2-3; 12 nucleotides align to TRBD2. The germline V gene has CDR1 SGHRS and CDR2 YFSETQ. The V gene end was trimmed by 4 bases and the J gene end by 3 bases; junction bases not matched to a gene: 9. This CDR3 has 17 residues.

This clonotype has just a few counts. The chain recombines TRBV24-1 with TRBJ1-2, with TRBD1 matching 11 bases. After removal of 2 bases from V and 6 bases from J, the junction contained 7 bases not matched to a gene. CDR1 and CDR2 (germline): KGHDR, SFDVKD. The CDR3 is 16 residues long. CDR3 loop: CATSDSWTGGADGYTF. The CDR3 DNA is TGTGCCACCAGTGATTCCTGGACAGGGGGCGCCGATGGCTACACCTTC.

The J gene is TRBJ1-1, the V gene TRBV7-9, with 8 bases identical to TRBD1. Trimming cost V 1 base and J 5 bases; bases outside gene matches: 12. Germline lookup yields CDR1 SEHNR and CDR2 FQNEAQ (reference sequence). The CDR3 totals 17 residues. The CDR3 DNA follows: TGTGCCAGCAGCTTAGTACTCGTGAGACAGGGGAGGACTGAAGCTTTCTTT. This encodes CASSLVLVRQGRTEAFF.

At least ten counts were recorded for this clonotype. The genes are TRBV2 and TRBJ1-2; D is perhaps TRBD1 (5 bases). V dropped 10 bases and J dropped 7 bases, with 19 bases sitting between them. There are 13 residues in the CDR3. The germline CDR1 and CDR2 sequences are SNHLY and FYNNEI. In nucleotides, the CDR3 is TGTGCCACCCTCCGCGGGGGTGGCGGTGGCTACACCTTC. Amino acids: CATLRGGGGGYTF.

The chain joins TRBV27 to TRBJ1-6; D is unresolved. With 4 bases removed from V and 11 bases from J, the gap between germline ends came to 18 bases. This CDR3 contains 15 residues. Germline loops: CDR1 MNHEY, CDR2 SMNVEV (reference sequence). CDR3 amino acids: CASSSSRAGYAPLHF. The CDR3 nucleotides read TGTGCCAGCAGTTCCTCTAGGGCTGGTTATGCACCCCTCCACTTT.

Note on this clonotype: Just one base apart from a much larger clone, this may be a read error. The final CDR3 position lacks the conserved phenylalanine or tryptophan, pointing to a likely read error. The chain uses TRBV6-1 and TRBJ1-2, with D perhaps TRBD1 (5 bases). The CDR3 totals 13 residues. Per germline, CDR1 MNHNS and CDR2 SASEGT. Trimming took 5 bases from V and 6 from J, leaving 13 bases between them. CDR3 in amino acids: CASSPRARNGYTL. The CDR3 nucleotides read TGTGCCAGCAGTCCCAGGGCGCGGAATGGCTACACCCTC.

There are a few counts of this clonotype. The chain employs TRBV20-1 and TRBJ2-1; D uncertain. V was clipped by 3 bases and J by 0 bases, with 15 bases between them. The germline gives CDR1 DFQATT, CDR2 SNEGSKA (reference sequence). The CDR3 runs to 16 residues. The CDR3 nucleotides are TGCAGTGCTAGCCAATCGACTCCCCTCTCCTACAATGAGCAGTTCTTC. It translates to CSASQSTPLSYNEQFF.

This clonotype was observed many times. CDR3 residues: CASSLVGGQNTGELFF. In nucleotides, the CDR3 is TGTGCCAGCAGCTTAGTAGGTGGACAGAACACCGGGGAGCTGTTTTTT. The V and J genes are TRBV7-9 and TRBJ2-2, with D perhaps TRBD1 (5 bases). The germline V and J ends were trimmed by 1 base and 1 base, with 10 bases remaining between them. Germline CDR1 and CDR2: SEHNR and FQNEAQ (reference sequence). The CDR3 sequence is 16 residues long.

This clonotype occurred many times. The chain has TRBV7-6 and TRBJ2-5; D remains ambiguous. This CDR3 spans 14 amino acids. V lost 0 bases to trimming and J lost 5 bases, with 10 bases between them. CDR1 and CDR2 from the germline V gene are SGHVS and FNYEAQ. This chain's CDR3 is CASSLAGQPETQYF. CDR3 bases: TGTGCCAGCAGCTTAGCGGGCCAGCCCGAGACCCAGTACTTC. Full variable domain (outside the CDR3, taken from reference TRBV7-6 and TRBJ2-5): GAGVSQSPRYKVTKRGQDVALRCDPISGHVSLYWYRQALGQGPEFLTYFNYEAQQDKSGLPNDRFSAERPEGSISTLTIQRTEQRDSAMYRCASSLAGQPETQYFGPGTRLLVL.

In its sample, this clonotype was seen many times. The CDR3 loop reads CASSPTWTSGFQETQYF. The CDR3 bases are TGTGCCAGCTCACCAACTTGGACTAGCGGGTTCCAAGAGACCCAGTACTTC. This chain joins TRBV18 and TRBJ2-5, with TRBD2 matching 11 bases. The junction had 6 bases not matched to a gene; V was cut back by 2 bases and J by 1 base. The CDR3 sequence is 17 residues long. Per germline, CDR1 KGHSH and CDR2 LQKENI.

Worth noting for this clonotype: This may stem from a read error, because a much larger clone lies one nucleotide away. The chain carries TRBV10-3 and TRBJ2-7, with D hard to call. V lost 10 bases and J lost 0, with 13 bases in between. CDR3 size: 13 residues. Per germline, CDR1 ENHRY and CDR2 SYGVKD. CDR3 nucleotide sequence: TGTGCCAGCAGCGACGGCCCCTCCTACGAGCAGTACTTC. Translating it yields CASSDGPSYEQYF.

This clonotype was counted at least ten times. The chain combines TRBV28 with TRBJ2-1; 7 nucleotides align to TRBD1. The CDR3 loop spans 15 amino acids. Germline lookup yields CDR1 MDHEN and CDR2 SYDVKM. Trimming removed 7 bases from V and 8 bases from J; junction bases left unmatched: 14. The DNA for the CDR3 is TGTGCCAGCACCCTCTCACAGGGGCTGGGCGATGAGCAGTTCTTC. Amino acid sequence: CASTLSQGLGDEQFF.